A selection of T cell receptor beta chains follows, all from one sample in a study of cytomegalovirus exposure and HLA in healthy donors. TCRdb keeps only in-frame clones here, not all; method: immunoSEQ multiplex PCR. The table records approximately 170,000 clones, roughly 72% of them present only once. The sequenced material came from PBMCs. The source is a middle-aged man in good health and CMV-seronegative. Each CDR3 is given with its conserved first and last residue. Each record gives: J gene, V gene, CDR3 protein.

>TRBJ1-2|TRBV5-6
CASSPTGEWGYTF
>TRBJ1-5|TRBV7-9
CSSSPVGRGADQPQHF
>TRBJ2-2|TRBV7-3
CASSVPVSSGTSGGELFF
>TRBJ2-4|TRBV7-2
CASSPDSRWIQYF
>TRBJ2-5|TRBV19
CASSIPDRGSETQYF
>TRBJ2-6|TRBV5-4
CASSPGQLRSSGANVLTF
>TRBJ2-3|TRBV6-5
CASRPSGGGTDTQYF
>TRBJ1-1|TRBV14
CASSKQRNTEAFF
>TRBJ2-3|TRBV7-3
CASSPDRYTDTQYF
>TRBJ1-5|TRBV6-5
CASSYSRGQPQHF
>TRBJ2-3|TRBV5-6
CASSLLRTGISTDTQYF
>TRBJ2-1|TRBV19
CASTKSGGSSYNEQFF
>TRBJ1-2|TRBV14
CASSLQGVGYTF
>TRBJ2-7|TRBV4-1
CASSRTGTSGYEQYF
>TRBJ2-7|TRBV7-9
CSSSRTYEQYF
>TRBJ1-1|TRBV7-9
CASKMDRGPEAFF
>TRBJ2-1|TRBV28
CASSLALAGAGDNEQFF
>TRBJ2-1|TRBV7-3
CASSFDPSGEQFF
>TRBJ2-4|TRBV4-1
CASSPGTGGENIQYF
>TRBJ2-7|TRBV6-1
CASTNRDSYEQYF
>TRBJ2-5|TRBV7-8
CASSLVGGRDESQYF
>TRBJ2-2|TRBV7-8
CASSFLRIFGELFF
>TRBJ2-7|TRBV7-7
CASSLGQGAVYEQYF
>TRBJ2-7|TRBV7-9
CASSSPGSGSGEQYF
>TRBJ1-1|TRBV5-1
CASSDGTGGGTEAFF
>TRBJ1-3|TRBV27
CASSPSLGDVSGNTIYF
>TRBJ1-4|TRBV18
CASSYDSPPSYEKLFF
>TRBJ2-3|TRBV10-2
CASSEPGLAGGTDTQYF
>TRBJ1-3|TRBV28
CASSLRSSGNTIYF